This T cell receptor beta chain was sequenced in a study of T cell repertoires and HLA-DP antigens. Assay: immunoSEQ multiplex PCR; the TCRdb copy retains only in-frame clones and omits some. Of 85,000 to 90,000 clones listed, roughly nine tenths are singletons. As concerns this clone: Its antigen is undetermined.

Trimming left V 1 base short and J 7 bases short, with 8 bases between. This CDR3 has 13 residues. In germline, CDR1 is SGHVS, CDR2 FQNEAQ. The chain is built from TRBV7-8 and TRBJ1-5; D unclear. The receptor was isolated from a man aged 45 to 65 in good health and CMV-seronegative. The sequenced material came from CD4+ T cells from PBMCs. The DNA for the CDR3 is TGTGCCAGCAGCTTAGGGGCCGGGCAGCCCCAGCATTTT. This encodes CASSLGAGQPQHF.